These T cell receptor beta chains were read from a single sample in a study of control samples from healthy donors and cancer patients. The protocol was immunoSEQ multiplex PCR, while the TCRdb copy is restricted to in-frame clones and leaves out a portion. The table includes tens of thousands of clones, around four fifths detected once. The sequencing input was blood. These receptors all stem from a man aged 25-40 years in good health. CDR3s include the opening cysteine and the closing phenylalanine or tryptophan. The D gene is left open where the match is weak. Only some rows state a clone size, as once, few, many or a class for expanded clones.

abundance: .
d_gene: TRBD2
j_gene: TRBJ2-1
v_gene: TRBV5-6
CDR3aa: CASSRKSGVGYNEQFF
CDR3nt: TGTGCCAGCAGCAGAAAAAGCGGGGTGGGCTACAATGAGCAGTTCTTC

abundance: many
d_gene: TRBD2
j_gene: TRBJ2-7
v_gene: TRBV7-2
CDR3aa: CASSRTTSASSYEQYF
CDR3nt: TGTGCCAGCAGCCGCACAACTAGCGCTTCCTCCTACGAGCAGTACTTC

abundance: once
d_gene: .
j_gene: TRBJ2-3
v_gene: TRBV10-2
CDR3aa: CASMRFRAPGADTQYF
CDR3nt: TGCGCCAGCATGAGGTTCCGGGCCCCCGGTGCAGATACGCAGTATTTT

abundance: .
d_gene: TRBD1
j_gene: TRBJ2-3
v_gene: TRBV7-2
CDR3aa: CASSLQSGGRTDTQYF
CDR3nt: TGTGCCAGCAGCTTACAGTCAGGGGGTCGGACAGATACGCAGTATTTT

abundance: .
d_gene: .
j_gene: TRBJ1-1
v_gene: TRBV7-9
CDR3aa: CASSPGQMNTEAFF
CDR3nt: TGTGCCAGCAGTCCGGGACAAATGAACACTGAAGCTTTCTTT

abundance: .
d_gene: .
j_gene: TRBJ2-3
v_gene: TRBV7-9
CDR3aa: CASSTTWEATDTQYF
CDR3nt: TGTGCCAGCAGCACGACCTGGGAGGCCACAGATACGCAGTATTTT

abundance: .
d_gene: .
j_gene: TRBJ2-7
v_gene: TRBV5-1
CDR3aa: CASSLAADSPVYEQYF
CDR3nt: TGCGCCAGCAGCTTGGCCGCGGACAGTCCTGTATACGAGCAGTACTTC

abundance: .
d_gene: TRBD2
j_gene: TRBJ2-7
v_gene: TRBV7-9
CDR3aa: CASSLGGLVGYEQYF
CDR3nt: TGTGCCAGCAGCTTAGGGGGACTAGTGGGGTACGAGCAGTACTTC

abundance: once
d_gene: .
j_gene: TRBJ1-5
v_gene: TRBV27
CDR3aa: CASSLSRSNQPQHF
CDR3nt: TGTGCCAGCAGTTTATCCCGTAGCAATCAGCCCCAGCATTTT

abundance: .
d_gene: .
j_gene: TRBJ1-1
v_gene: TRBV19
CDR3aa: CASSIRGSESEAFF
CDR3nt: TGTGCCAGTAGTATCCGGGGTTCAGAGTCAGAAGCTTTCTTT

abundance: .
d_gene: .
j_gene: TRBJ1-2
v_gene: TRBV5-6
CDR3aa: CASSLFAALVSYTF
CDR3nt: TGTGCCAGCAGCTTGTTTGCGGCCTTGGTAAGCTACACCTTC

abundance: .
d_gene: TRBD1
j_gene: TRBJ2-5
v_gene: TRBV6-5
CDR3aa: CAGGQGGETQYF
CDR3nt: TGTGCCGGGGGACAGGGAGGAGAGACCCAGTACTTC

abundance: .
d_gene: .
j_gene: TRBJ1-1
v_gene: TRBV7-3
CDR3aa: CASSAGLNTEAFF
CDR3nt: TGTGCCAGCAGCGCCGGTCTGAACACTGAAGCTTTCTTT

abundance: .
d_gene: TRBD1
j_gene: TRBJ1-1
v_gene: TRBV2
CDR3aa: CASTRTGATEAFF
CDR3nt: TGTGCCAGCACTCGGACAGGGGCCACTGAAGCTTTCTTT

abundance: .
d_gene: .
j_gene: TRBJ1-3
v_gene: TRBV28
CDR3aa: CASSPNTGSSGNTIYF
CDR3nt: TGTGCCAGCAGTCCAAATACAGGGTCATCTGGAAACACCATATATTTT

abundance: .
d_gene: .
j_gene: TRBJ2-2
v_gene: TRBV24-1
CDR3aa: CATSDPGRTGELFF
CDR3nt: TGTGCCACCAGTGACCCCGGGCGTACCGGGGAGCTGTTTTTT